These 7 T cell receptor beta chains originate from one sample sequenced in a study of graft-versus-host responses after intestinal transplantation. Clones were read by immunoSEQ multiplex PCR, and TCRdb kept only the in-frame ones, dropping some. The sample gives about 85,000 clones, around 84% of which show up once; 0.65% to 0.85% is in the top ten. Antigens of these TCRs are unknown. This sample comprised unstimulated CD4+ T cells sorted from spleen or lymph node cells, obtained before intestinal transplant. The receptor source for this set is a human donor who received an intestinal transplant.

The chain links TRBV4-1 to TRBJ2-7; D might be TRBD1 (6 bases). Per germline, CDR1 MGHRA and CDR2 YSYEKL. Trimming removed 0 bases from V and 3 bases from J, with 15 bases in between. The CDR3 spans 16 residues. The CDR3 nucleotides read TGCGCCAGCAGCCAAGATGTCGGCAGGGGCCTCTACGAGCAGTACTTC. Its protein product is CASSQDVGRGLYEQYF.

This sequence joins TRBV7-2 and TRBJ2-3; D not resolved. Germline-derived CDR1 and CDR2 are SGHTA and FQGNSA. This CDR3 contains 14 residues. V lost 1 base and J 1 base, leaving 6 bases between the germline ends. The CDR3 region is CASSLDQGTDTQYF. The CDR3 region has the DNA TGTGCCAGCAGCTTAGATCAGGGCACAGATACGCAGTATTTT.

The chain has TRBV7-9 and TRBJ2-5; 10 bases match TRBD1. V lost 5 bases, J lost 4 bases, and 4 bases stayed unmatched. CDR3 length equals 14 residues. Germline CDR1 reads SEHNR; CDR2 reads FQNEAQ (reference sequence). CDR3 region: CASSTWDRGETQYF. DNA of the CDR3: TGTGCCAGCAGCACATGGGACAGGGGAGAGACCCAGTACTTC.

CDR3 nucleotides: TGTGCCAGTAGTATCGACAGGAATTCACCCCTCCACTTT. Protein product: CASSIDRNSPLHF. V usage is TRBV19 and J usage is TRBJ1-6, with D perhaps TRBD1 (6 bases). Trimming left V 3 bases short and J 7 bases short, with 7 bases between. CDR1 LNHDA and CDR2 SQIVND come from the germline V gene (reference sequence). The CDR3 sequence is 13 residues long.

The chain employs TRBV7-9 and TRBJ1-1; D possibly corresponds to TRBD1 (5 bases). V was shortened by 5 bases and J by 3 bases, with 16 bases between the two germline ends. The CDR3 sequence is 15 residues long. Germline values: CDR1 SEHNR, CDR2 FQNEAQ (reference sequence). CDR3 sequence: CASSPLGRGHTEAFF. CDR3 bases: TGTGCCAGCAGCCCCCTGGGGCGGGGCCACACTGAAGCTTTCTTT.

J is TRBJ2-5 and V is TRBV28; 10 nucleotides align to TRBD2. Trimming at V came to 6 bases and at J to 3 bases, leaving 4 bases not matched to a gene. Germline assignment: CDR1 MDHEN and CDR2 SYDVKM. The CDR3 runs to 14 residues. In DNA form, the CDR3 reads TGTGCCAGCAGCGCGAGCGGGAGGGAAGAGACCCAGTACTTC. Its translation is CASSASGREETQYF.

The chain links TRBV30 to TRBJ2-2; possibly TRBD1 for D (6 bases). CDR1 and CDR2 from the germline V gene are GTSNPN and SVGIG (reference sequence). The CDR3 extends over 13 amino acids. With 7 bases removed from V and 2 bases from J, the gap between germline ends came to 11 bases. Here the CDR3 DNA reads TGTGCCTACCTACAGGGTAACACCGGGGAGCTGTTTTTT. It specifies CAYLQGNTGELFF.